The 11 T cell receptor beta chains listed next were all sequenced from one sample in a study of CD8+CD57+ T cells in acquired aplastic anemia. Template material for TCR beta VDJ and CDR3 profiling consisted of genomic DNA. Using its own MiXCR run on the reads, TCRdb lists one record per CDR3 protein. Of a few hundred thousand distinct CDR3 sequences in the sample, 65% to 80% were seen once. Source material: sorted CD4+, CD8+, or CD8+CD57+ T cells (not recorded which) from PBMCs. The receptor source for this set is a human donor in good health, serving as a control.

This clonotype has at least ten counts. In nucleotides, the CDR3 is TGTGCCAGCAGCTTGGGGACAGGGGGGTACCAAGAGACCCAGTACTTC. It yields the protein CASSLGTGGYQETQYF. The chain has TRBV5-8 and TRBJ2-5, with TRBD1 matching over 10 bases. Germline CDR1 SGHTS, CDR2 YDEGEE. CDR3 length: 16 amino acids. The junction had 2 bases not matched to a gene; V was cut back by 0 bases and J by 0 bases.

The rearrangement uses TRBV20-1 and TRBJ2-5, with 7 bases aligning to TRBD1. There are 13 residues in the CDR3. Germline V CDR1 and CDR2: DFQATT, SNEGSKA (reference sequence). V trimming: 3 bases; J trimming: 5 bases; junction bases outside the gene matches: 6. The CDR3 bases are TGCAGTGCTAGGGACAGGCGCCGGGAGACCCAGTACTTC. Amino acid sequence: CSARDRRRETQYF.

The V call is TRBV7-3, the J call TRBJ1-1; D gene ambiguous. V was shortened by 5 bases and J by 12 bases, with 22 bases between the two germline ends. Germline loops: CDR1 SGHTA, CDR2 FQGTGA. CDR3 size: 14 residues. CDR3 nucleotide sequence: TGTGCCAGCAGCGCGGGAGGTTTGGGAGGCTACACTTTCTTT. Its protein is CASSAGGLGGYTFF.

The J gene is TRBJ1-2, the V gene TRBV20-1; 9 bases fit TRBD1. The CDR3 extends over 13 amino acids. CDR1 and CDR2 (germline): DFQATT, SNEGSKA (reference sequence). The junction had 6 bases not matched to a gene; V was cut back by 3 bases and J by 7 bases. CDR3 in DNA: TGCAGTGCTAGGGAGGGGACAGGGCTTGGCTACACCTTC. Translation: CSAREGTGLGYTF.

This chain connects TRBV5-6 to TRBJ2-3; no clear D. The germline gives CDR1 SGHDT, CDR2 YYEEEE. The CDR3 runs 13 residues. Between the trimmed V and J ends, which lost 5 bases and 0 bases, there was a span of 7 bases. The CDR3 sequence: CASRLTSTDTQYF. The CDR3 DNA is TGTGCCAGCAGGCTAACCAGCACAGATACGCAGTATTTT. Looking up the rest from reference TRBV5-6 and TRBJ2-3 gives the full variable domain: DAGVTQSPTHLIKTRGQQVTLRCSPKSGHDTVSWYQQALGQGPQFIFQYYEEEERQRGNFPDRFSGHQFPNYSSELNVNALLLGDSALYLCASRLTSTDTQYFGPGTRLTVL.

The sample holds many counts of this clonotype. The chain couples TRBV6-6 to TRBJ1-6; tentatively, D is TRBD1 (5 bases). Trimming left V 5 bases short and J 4 bases short, with 12 bases between. Germline assignment: CDR1 MNHNY and CDR2 SVGAGI (reference sequence). The CDR3 covers 15 residues. The CDR3 region is CASSEQGTYNSPLHF. The CDR3 DNA follows: TGTGCCAGCAGTGAGCAGGGTACTTATAATTCACCCCTCCACTTT.

This clonotype was observed many times. The rearrangement uses TRBV19 and TRBJ1-5, with D tentatively TRBD1 (6 bases). Germline V gene data show CDR1 as LNHDA and CDR2 as SQIVND (reference sequence). Trimming shortened V by 1 base and J by 9 bases, and 25 bases separated the two germline ends. There are 18 residues in the CDR3. This CDR3 reads CASSIGANQQGRVRPQHF. CDR3 sequence (DNA): TGTGCCAGTAGTATAGGGGCGAACCAACAGGGTCGGGTGCGGCCCCAGCATTTT.

The chain combines TRBV29-1 with TRBJ2-3; 8 bases map to TRBD2. V lost 2 bases, J lost 3 bases, and 4 bases stayed unmatched. The CDR3 has 14 amino acids. Germline loops: CDR1 SQVTM, CDR2 ANQGSEA. The CDR3 DNA reads as TGCAGCGTTGAAAGGCGGGGGGTTACAGATACGCAGTATTTT. It codes for CSVERRGVTDTQYF.

Only one count was recorded for this clonotype. J is TRBJ1-1 and V is TRBV19; D possibly corresponds to TRBD1 (6 bases). V lost 11 bases and J 4 bases, leaving 20 bases between the germline ends. The CDR3 is 14 residues long. Germline V gene sequence: CDR1 LNHDA, CDR2 SQIVND (reference sequence). The CDR3 sequence: CAWTPRGFGTEAFF. CDR3 DNA: TGTGCCTGGACCCCCAGGGGATTCGGCACTGAAGCTTTCTTT.

The sample holds a few counts of this clonotype. In nucleotides, the CDR3 is TGTGCCAGCTCACCCGGGGACAGGGCTGGAAACACCATATATTTT. The encoded protein is CASSPGDRAGNTIYF. This chain links TRBV18 with TRBJ1-3; 9 bases align to TRBD1. The J segment lost 2 bases and the V segment lost 3 bases, leaving 2 bases of the junction unmatched. The length of the CDR3 is 15 residues. Germline V gives CDR1 KGHSH, CDR2 LQKENI.

A word on this clonotype: The CDR3 end shows no conserved phenylalanine or tryptophan, and so a read error is likely. This chain links TRBV5-1 with TRBJ1-1, with TRBD1 identical over 8 bases. The CDR3 runs 16 residues. The germline CDR1 and CDR2 sequences are SGHRS and YFSETQ. Trimming at V came to 4 bases and at J to 4 bases, leaving 12 bases not matched to a gene. The CDR3, as DNA: TGCGCCAGCAGCCTCCGGACAGGGCATAGGGGCACTGAAGCTTTCCTT. Translation gives CASSLRTGHRGTEAFL.